This TCR beta chain was sequenced in a study of CD8 T cells in Susac syndrome. The V and J ends lost 6 bases and 4 bases, in that order; junction bases with no gene match: 6. The germline V gene encodes CDR1 SGHTA and CDR2 FQGNSA. This CDR3 is built from 15 residues. RNA, at about 0.45 to 1 ug, was reverse transcribed with random hexamers. Across 54 Vbeta and 13 Jbeta, TCR beta CDR3 was amplified with immunoSEQ multiplex PCR. TCRdb re-derived calls from the immunoSEQ multiplex PCR reads in MiXCR, one entry per CDR3 protein. Of approximately 140,000 distinct CDR3 sequences listed, over 85% are singletons.

The specimen sequenced was CD8+ T cells from PBMCs. V is TRBV7-2 and J is TRBJ2-5; 12 bases align to TRBD2. This TCR derives from a human donor in good health. Here the CDR3 reads CASRTSGSRGETQYF. The CDR3 coding sequence is TGTGCCAGCAGGACTAGCGGGAGTCGGGGAGAGACCCAGTACTTC.